The entry below describes one TCR beta chain. What it binds is not known. This specimen belongs to a study of cytomegalovirus exposure and HLA in healthy donors. Notes on the study in general: The authors reported that TCR beta sequences could predict HLA-A and HLA-B alleles. These predictions were accurate for most subjects in the first cohort. Roughly uniform sequencing depth across donors was assumed, possibly incorrectly. The authors later found most CMV-associated TCR beta chains appeared HLA-restricted.

Per the germline V gene, CDR1 is SNHLY and CDR2 is FYNNEI. Between the trimmed V and J ends, which lost 1 base and 3 bases, there was a span of 7 bases. This CDR3 has 13 amino acids. Primers included in the PCR were 60 Vbeta and 13 Jbeta primers. TCRdb's copy holds only in-frame clones and misses some; the assay was immunoSEQ multiplex PCR. The top ten clones hold 8.5% to 10% of a sample with some 150,000 clones, about 80% of them seen once. This clonotype was obtained from a man between 18 and 35 years old in good health and CMV-seropositive. The gene calls are TRBV2 and TRBJ2-7; no clear D. Sequencing was carried out using PBMCs. CDR3 bases: TGTGCCAGCAGTGAAGTCCCGGGCTACGAGCAGTACTTC. Its protein is CASSEVPGYEQYF.